This T cell receptor beta chain was sequenced for a study of blood T cell repertoires in COVID-19 (dated by TCRdb to 2018 to 2020). About the study as a whole: Collaborator samples came from the United States, Italy and Spain and covered acute and convalescent phases of COVID-19. Deeply sampled blood TCRbeta repertoires from subjects exposed to, actively infected with, or recovered from COVID-19 were included in the dataset. HLA class I and class II types, where available, came from metadata supplied by the sample provider rather than from assay-based typing. The repertoires were made available in a free public database intended to serve as a resource for research on the immune response to SARS-CoV-2. A de-identified subject ID, COVID-19 status, age in years and sex were almost always included in the sample metadata. The material from the prospective study consisted of cDNA or gDNA derived from T cells, B-cell-depleted T cells, or PBMCs. The samples were drawn from two sources: the first 160 participants of the ongoing ImmuneRACE study, and some 1,300 subjects contributed by 6 global collaborators. The study at large found these results: The amount of clinical and demographic metadata varied by source and participant and was provided uncurated.

TCRbeta CDR3 regions were amplified from genomic DNA by means of the immunoSEQ Assay, a bias-controlled multiplex PCR. The original pipeline was this. Within the assay, amplification of reference gene primers was used to estimate how many nucleated cells each sample contained. Sequence reads were collapsed and filtered to measure the absolute abundance of every unique TCRbeta CDR3 rearrangement. Productive Simpson clonality was computed per sample as the square root of Simpson's diversity index over productive rearrangements. This is the immuneACCESS table as TCRdb keeps it, with only in-frame sequences that have V and J called. A part of the clones is gone; compared with another copy, unresolved V genes explain less than half, and the rest is unexplained. Clone size and the V and J calls come from that table; the DNA yielded D and trimming. The sample table records under 300,000 clones; around 84% of these occur just once. In total, the top ten clones hold approximately 6.6% of the sample.

In the prospective study, participants were about 18 to 100 years old, resided in approximately 22 geographic areas of the United States, and were enrolled through a virtual design. Cohort assignment in the prospective study relied on participant-reported clinical history from a screening survey and a study questionnaire. Exposed participants were defined as having been in contact with someone with a PCR-confirmed or clinician-diagnosed COVID-19 case within 2 weeks of study entry. In the prospective study, whole blood, serum and a nasopharyngeal or oropharyngeal swab were collected from each participant by mobile phlebotomists. Over a 2-month period, participants in the prospective study had the option of providing additional blood draws and questionnaires. Before DNA extraction, blood samples from the prospective study were shipped at room temperature or frozen. To note about this clone: Its antigen specificity is not known. Base quality data are lacking; no much larger clone is found one base away.

The CDR3 runs 13 amino acids, cysteine and phenylalanine included. Only the CDR3 DNA stays, 39 bases, in frame from base 1. Between the V and J ends, shortened by 3 bases and 1 base respectively, the junction contains 9 bases. The germline V gene supplies CDR1 SQVTM and CDR2 ANQGSEA. The chain is encoded by TRBV29-1 joined to TRBJ1-1; matching of 6 bases hints at TRBD1 as the D gene. The sample was PBMCs or T cells enriched from blood (not recorded which). The clonotype was recovered from a woman aged 45-60 years who had been exposed to COVID-19. The CDR3 amino acid sequence is: CSVDGQPNTEAFF. The DNA is TGCAGCGTTGACGGACAGCCGAACACTGAAGCTTTCTTT.